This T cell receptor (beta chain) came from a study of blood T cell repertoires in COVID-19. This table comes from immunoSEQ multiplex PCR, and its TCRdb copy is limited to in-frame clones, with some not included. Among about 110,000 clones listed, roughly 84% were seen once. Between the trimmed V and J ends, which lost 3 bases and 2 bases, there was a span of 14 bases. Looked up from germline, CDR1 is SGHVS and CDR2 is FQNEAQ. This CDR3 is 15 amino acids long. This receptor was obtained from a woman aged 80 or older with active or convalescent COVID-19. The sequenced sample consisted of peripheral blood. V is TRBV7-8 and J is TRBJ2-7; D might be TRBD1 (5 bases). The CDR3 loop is CASSFRRTSTYEQYF. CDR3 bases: TGTGCCAGCAGCTTCAGAAGGACATCCACCTACGAGCAGTACTTC.